Listed below are T cell receptor beta chains from one sample, sequenced in a study of OX40 agonist ivuxolimab in advanced cancers. Sequenced by immunoSEQ multiplex PCR; TCRdb stores in-frame clones only, minus some. The sample includes over 35,000 clones, about 85% of them seen just once. The source material was CD4+ or CD8+ T cells sorted from blood, sampled in a trial of the OX40 agonist ivuxolimab. The receptor set was obtained from an adult with an advanced solid tumor such as melanoma, head and neck, liver or kidney cancer. CDR3s include the opening cysteine and the closing phenylalanine or tryptophan. A D gene is named only where the DNA matches it firmly. The size field is filled for only some rows; it gives once, few, many or a size class.

d_call	clone_size	j_call	v_call	cdr3_nt	cdr3_aa
NA	once	TRBJ1-5	TRBV6-5	TGTGCCAGCAGTTACGAGGCGGAGAAGACCCAGCATTTT	CASSYEAEKTQHF
NA	once	TRBJ1-2	TRBV4-3	TGCGCCAGCAGCCAACTCCCTAAAGGCAGTTATGGCTACACCTTC	CASSQLPKGSYGYTF
NA	NA	TRBJ2-6	TRBV7-3	TGTGCCAGCAGCTTAAGGGTAGATGGGGCCAACGTCCTGACTTTC	CASSLRVDGANVLTF
TRBD1	NA	TRBJ2-7	TRBV7-9	TGTGCCCTCGCAGCCAGGGACAGCTACGAGCAGTACTTC	CALAARDSYEQYF
TRBD2	NA	TRBJ2-7	TRBV10-2	TGCGCCAGCAGACCCCCGGGGGGAGGCTACGAGCAGTACTTC	CASRPPGGGYEQYF
TRBD1	NA	TRBJ1-5	TRBV27	TGTGCCAGCAGTTTAGGCGGGACAGGGGGCTATCAGCCCCAGCATTTT	CASSLGGTGGYQPQHF
NA	few	TRBJ1-1	TRBV30	TGTGCCTGGACCCTGAACAGCCTGAACACTGAAGCTTTCTTT	CAWTLNSLNTEAFF
TRBD2	NA	TRBJ2-7	TRBV11-2	TGTGCCAGCAGCCCCTGGACTAGCGTAGGTTACGAGCAGTACTTC	CASSPWTSVGYEQYF
TRBD2	once	TRBJ2-3	TRBV9	TGTGCCAGCAGCGTAGAGGGCGGGAGATGGGTAGATACGCAGTATTTT	CASSVEGGRWVDTQYF
NA	NA	TRBJ2-7	TRBV29-1	TGCAGCGTCGCTGGCCGGGCCCCTCAGATCCACGAGCAGTACTTC	CSVAGRAPQIHEQYF
NA	NA	TRBJ2-7	TRBV4-3	TGCGCCAGCAGCCAGGACTCCTCCTACGAGCAGTACTTC	CASSQDSSYEQYF
NA	NA	TRBJ1-1	TRBV27	TGTGCCAGCAGTTTATCCCTACAGGGCCCTGAAGCTTTCTTT	CASSLSLQGPEAFF